This T cell receptor beta chain was recorded in a study of blood T cell repertoires in COVID-19. Study as a whole: Samples of COVID-19 (acute and convalescent) were obtained from the United States, Italy and Spain. Sources were T cells, B-cell-depleted T cells, or PBMCs; the material itself was cDNA or gDNA.

V lost 0 bases to trimming and J lost 5 bases, with 8 bases between them. The CDR3 covers 14 residues. The germline V gene has CDR1 SGHRS and CDR2 YFSETQ. Original data processing: Reference gene primer amplification gave estimated nucleated cell counts. The repertoire was sequenced with immunoSEQ multiplex PCR; TCRdb's copy has only in-frame clones and lacks some. The V and J calls and clone size are taken from that table; D and trimming were inferred from the DNA. The sample lists tens of thousands of clones, 80% to 90% seen once, with roughly 1.2% in the top ten. The chain employs TRBV5-1 and TRBJ1-4; possible D gene TRBD1, 5 bases. The clonotype comes from a human donor in a cohort sampled during active COVID-19. Input material: peripheral blood. The CDR3 loop reads CASSLVAGNEKLFF. Written as DNA, the CDR3 is TGCGCCAGCAGCTTGGTGGCAGGGAATGAAAAACTGTTTTTT. Full variable domain (missing parts from reference TRBV5-1 and TRBJ1-4): KAGVTQTPRYLIKTRGQQVTLSCSPISGHRSVSWYQQTPGQGLQFLFEYFSETQRNKGNFPGRFSGRQFSNSRSEMNVSTLELGDSALYLCASSLVAGNEKLFFGSGTQLSVL.